This T cell receptor beta chain was identified in a study of blood T cell repertoires in COVID-19. Measured with immunoSEQ multiplex PCR; TCRdb has only the in-frame clones, and not every one. The sample shows about 36,000 clones, 80% to 90% of them seen only once. Trimming removed 11 bases from V and 3 bases from J; junction bases left unmatched: 10. The germline gives CDR1 LNHDA, CDR2 SQIVND (reference sequence). The CDR3 runs to 15 residues. This clonotype was sampled from a man in his fifties or sixties with COVID-19, enrolled during active disease. The chain links TRBV19 to TRBJ2-1; 10 bases map to TRBD1. The sample was peripheral blood. The CDR3 protein is CASLQGDRGYNEQFF. The CDR3 DNA reads as TGTGCCTCCCTACAAGGGGACAGGGGCTACAATGAGCAGTTCTTC.